This T cell receptor beta chain comes out of a study of Ad26.COV2.S vaccination and SARS-CoV-2 variants (dated by TCRdb to 2020 to 2022). General notes on the study: Donors in the vaccine arm were drawn from COV1001, a multicentre, randomized, double-blind, placebo-controlled phase I-IIa trial testing Ad26.COV2.S in healthy adults. Ad26.COV2.S was administered intramuscularly at a dose of 5x10^10 or 1x10^11 viral particles, either as one shot or as two shots given 56 days apart. Sequencing of the TCRbeta repertoire served to evaluate the specificity and breadth of SARS-CoV-2-reactive T cell receptors following Ad26.COV2.S vaccination. A total of approximately 30 samples were included in the TCR-sequenced set, comprising about 20 Ad26.COV2.S vaccine recipients, 5 placebo recipients and 8 SARS-CoV-2 convalescent individuals. Trial participants were randomized into five groups of five, in which low-dose or high-dose Ad26.COV2.S was given once or twice, or placebo was given on both occasions. Blinding of investigators to trial group allocation was maintained during experiments and outcome assessment. Results the study describes overall, beyond this receptor: The study lacked the statistical power to compare responses across vaccine doses or regimens. It was noted by the authors that total T cell responses may have been underestimated by the TCR breadth and depth analyses. Comparable non-spike TCR breadth was observed between vaccine and placebo recipients, consistent with only spike being contained in the vaccine. Spike-specific TCR breadth was higher in Ad26.COV2.S recipients than in placebo recipients (P = 0.0014). Substantial breadth of spike-specific CD8+ and CD4+ T cell responses was reported after vaccination.

The sample's treatment or condition label, in plain terms: some 19 received Ad26.COV2.S at low or high dose, single or two shots; roughly 5 received placebo; per-sample allocation not given. Repertoires of vaccine and placebo recipients were sequenced from samples taken on day 63 after the first injection. Cohort 1b enrolled about two dozen adults aged 18-55 years at a single site in Boston, USA, between 29 July and 7 August 2020. As a vaccine, Ad26.COV2.S was a replication-incompetent adenovirus type 26 vector that expressed a prefusion-stabilized SARS-CoV-2 spike protein derived from the original Wuhan strain. The CDR3 spans 13 residues, from the cysteine through the phenylalanine. Solely the CDR3 DNA is kept, with 39 bases framed from the first base. From the germline V gene, CDR1 is SQVTM and CDR2 is ANQGSEA. Trimming accounts for 4 bases at V and 0 bases at J, while the number of junction bases matched to no gene is 2.

TCRbeta CDR3 regions were sequenced with the immunoSEQ Assay. After extraction, genomic DNA underwent amplification by bias-controlled multiplex PCR, followed by high-throughput sequencing. Concerning the study's data processing: Collapsing and filtering of sequences were performed to quantify the absolute abundance of each unique TCRbeta CDR3 region. Usable DNA was measured by amplifying reference genes present in all nucleated cells, and TCRbeta template counts were normalized to that usable DNA to estimate T cell fraction. Repertoire TCRs were annotated as SARS-CoV-2-specific by exact matching of V gene, CDR3 amino acid sequence and J gene to a known reactive TCR set. The reference SARS-CoV-2 TCR set was obtained from MIRA and was filtered for enrichment in COVID-19-positive ImmuneCODE repertoires, whereby public or cross-reactive TCRs were removed. Drawing on the MIRA antigens, annotated TCRs were analysed further at the level of specific ORF or position within ORF. Breadth was defined as annotated unique rearrangements over total unique productive rearrangements; depth was the summed frequency of those rearrangements. Group comparisons of TCR breadth used two-sided Wilcoxon rank-sum tests. In its TCRdb copy, this immuneACCESS table keeps in-frame sequences only and misses some clones. Where compared with another copy, unresolved V genes explain less than half of these, and the others have no known cause. The V and J calls and clone size were taken over from that table, and D and trimming were inferred from the DNA. Within this sample are about 460,000 clones, with roughly 87% of them counted one time only. 1.5% to 2% of the sample goes to the ten largest clones.

As concerns this clone: No antigen is known for it. Qualities for individual bases were not recorded, and no much larger clone is one base off. Other nucleotide sequences from this sample produce the same CDR3.

The chain links TRBV29-1 with TRBJ1-1; a stretch of 7 junction bases matches TRBD1. This sample comprised peripheral blood, obtained in a trial of Ad26.COV2.S vaccine versus placebo. The receptor was derived from a person aged 18-60 years who received the Ad26.COV2.S COVID-19 vaccine or a placebo. The bases are TGCAGCGTTGTGGGACAGATGAACACTGAAGCTTTCTTT. It codes for CSVVGQMNTEAFF.